This section outlines one T cell receptor (beta chain) sequence together with its context. The clone's antigen remains unknown. No base-level quality is on record; no much larger clone is a single base apart. CDR1 and CDR2 are drawn from the germline V gene: SGHTA, FQGNSA. Deletion took 4 bases off V and 2 bases off J, with a span of 9 bases between the germline ends. There are 13 amino acids in the CDR3, from cysteine to phenylalanine inclusive. Only the CDR3 part of the read is kept: 39 bases, read in frame from the first base. The sample belongs to a study of cytotoxic CD8 clonotypes in ibrutinib-treated CLL (dated by TCRdb to about 2021). In the study overall: The cohort was composed of roughly ten relapsed/refractory and about 15 treatment-naive patients; IGHV unmutated status was identified in fewer than 18 patients. Responses were partial in roughly 24 patients and complete in 2; after median about 5.5 years follow-up, about 14 stayed in remission and approximately twelve progressed. Response samples were taken after a median of roughly eleven months on treatment, ranging from about 6 to 40 months. An average of approximately 260,000 productive templates and 94,082 productive rearrangements was obtained per sample. Of the 86 participants in the trial, 25 to 30 had longitudinal samples available. Cryopreserved peripheral blood mononuclear cells were obtained prior to treatment, at the time of response, and at either disease progression or sustained remission. Patients were still on ibrutinib when every remission and progressive disease sample was collected.

Explained via the paper, the time point label denotes: progressive disease on ibrutinib. For TCR beta library preparation, around 1.9 micrograms of genomic DNA were extracted from the cryopreserved PBMCs. Longitudinal blood samples from CLL patients receiving ibrutinib monotherapy were subjected to high-throughput TCR beta sequencing. The patients were enrolled in a single-center, open-label phase 2 trial of ibrutinib monotherapy. Each clonotype received, on average, around 10x coverage in deep resolution sequencing performed on a MiSeq, where the target depth lay between 1 in 1 million and 1 in 200,000 T cells. The immunoSEQ hsTCRB Kit was used to generate TCR beta libraries. As for the authors' bioinformatics: The data were analyzed with ImmunoSEQ Analyzer and ImmunoSEQ Data Assistant, and V, D and J gene assignments followed IMGT definitions. Clonality, which ranges from 0 to 1, was calculated as one minus the normalized Shannon entropy of productive rearrangement frequencies. Only overrepresented clonotypes making up at least 0.05% of the repertoire of each patient were included in the public clonotype analysis. Repertoires from approximately 12 age-matched healthy donors in immuneACCESS were used as clonality controls. This is the immuneACCESS table as TCRdb keeps it, with only in-frame sequences that have V and J called. A part of the clones is gone; compared with another copy, unresolved V genes explain less than half, and the rest is unexplained. Clonal size and the V and J genes are those of that table, whereas D and trimming came from the DNA. Counted in this sample were 250,000 to 350,000 clones; around 76% of them appeared once. The leading ten clones occupy 5.6% of the sample.

Findings and caveats that apply to the study as a whole: Public clonotypes were found to be uncommon and were observed to contract or remain stable during treatment; the increase in clonality was shown to reflect expansion of private clonotypes at ibrutinib response. Sampling times were not matched between patients in sustained remission and patients whose disease was progressing, and lymph node repertoires were not examined. Clonality rose at ibrutinib response, remained stable during sustained remission, and dropped back toward baseline at progression. Baseline clonality exceeded that of age-matched healthy donors and correlated strongly with circulating CD8+ T-cell counts.

The sample consisted of PBMCs, taken at disease progression, from a patient treated with ibrutinib. The rearrangement joined TRBV7-2 to TRBJ2-7, with a weak D call of TRBD2 (6 bases match). The clonotype was recovered from a human donor with chronic lymphocytic leukemia. The CDR3 here reads CASSSWRAYEQYF. The DNA reads TGTGCCAGCAGCTCGTGGAGGGCCTACGAGCAGTACTTC.